The clone carrying this TCR beta chain showed up just a few times. The antigen is unknown. This sample was included in a study of T-cell reconstitution after alpha-beta-depleted transplantation in children. Study-level points and caveats: It was newly produced T cells that mostly accounted for T-cell counts and diversity one year after transplant. Elevated TCRbeta diversity at day 60 was traced, in some patients, to surviving recipient T cells and thymic progenitors. Approximately two months post-transplant, alpha-beta T cells reportedly originated from several hundred expanded graft clones.

The TCRbeta library incorporated unique molecular identifiers. TCRdb reprocessed the PCR reads with MiXCR, giving one entry per CDR3 protein. The sample consists of around 700,000 distinct CDR3 sequences, around 13% of them appearing once. The V gene end was trimmed by 4 bases and the J gene end by 2 bases; junction bases not matched to a gene: 5. Germline V gives CDR1 MDHEN, CDR2 SYDVKM. The CDR3 is 15 residues long. This chain connects TRBV28 to TRBJ2-3; 8 nucleotides line up with TRBD1. The sample consisted of PBMCs, taken before TCRalphabeta/CD19-depleted stem cell transplant. This clonotype originated in a girl aged 2-10 years with congenital amegakaryocytic thrombocytopenia, due to receive a stem cell transplant. The CDR3 protein is CASSSRDRFTDTQYF. The DNA for the CDR3 is TGTGCCAGCAGTTCTAGGGACAGGTTCACAGATACGCAGTATTTT.